This T cell receptor beta chain came from a study of OX40 agonist ivuxolimab in advanced cancers. Study-wide results and limits: The study found that CD8+ T cells averaged more expanded clones than CD4+.

A word on this clone: The antigen remains undetermined.

Sequencing used immunoSEQ multiplex PCR; TCRdb keeps in-frame clones, though not all of them. The sample holds 75,000 to 80,000 clones; more than 65% are singletons and the top ten take about 4.6%. Between the trimmed V and J ends, which lost 3 bases and 0 bases, there was a span of 21 bases. The V gene's germline CDR1 is MNHEY and CDR2 SMNVEV (reference sequence). CDR3 length: 18 amino acids. The sample here was CD4+ or CD8+ T cells sorted from blood, taken in a trial of the OX40 agonist ivuxolimab. This rearrangement joins TRBV27 to TRBJ2-7; D gene uncertain. This receptor was taken from an adult with an advanced solid tumor such as melanoma, head and neck, liver or kidney cancer. The CDR3 spells CASSFSPHSGPGSYEQYF. CDR3 nucleotide sequence: TGTGCCAGCAGTTTCTCACCCCACTCGGGTCCGGGCTCCTACGAGCAGTACTTC.